The rows below give T cell receptor beta chains drawn from one sample of a study of cytomegalovirus exposure and HLA in healthy donors. The data were produced by immunoSEQ multiplex PCR, yet TCRdb's version contains in-frame clones alone and is incomplete. The sample records some 100,000 clones, around 79% being singletons. Sequenced material: PBMCs. Source of these receptors: a woman in her 40s in good health and CMV-seronegative. The CDR3 runs from the conserved cysteine through the conserved F or W. The D gene is left open where the match is weak. Expanded clones are given a class, and other clones once, few, many or no size at all.

v_gene	j_gene	d_gene	abundance	CDR3aa	CDR3nt
TRBV15	TRBJ2-7	NA	NA	CATSRDFEGVGSSYEQYF	TGTGCCACCAGCAGAGATTTCGAGGGAGTTGGAAGCTCCTACGAGCAGTACTTC
TRBV6-1	TRBJ1-2	NA	few	CASSELYSSRNYGYTF	TGTGCCAGCAGTGAACTATACAGCTCTCGTAACTATGGCTACACCTTC
TRBV7-3	TRBJ1-2	NA	NA	CASSLMGAGAGYGYTF	TGTGCCAGCAGCTTAATGGGTGCGGGGGCGGGGTATGGCTACACCTTC
TRBV7-2	TRBJ2-2	NA	NA	CASSPVPSDTGELFF	TGTGCCAGCAGCCCGGTGCCATCGGACACCGGGGAGCTGTTTTTT
TRBV18	TRBJ2-2	NA	NA	CASSPLLPGPITGELFF	TGTGCCAGCTCACCACTTCTGCCAGGGCCGATCACCGGGGAGCTGTTTTTT
TRBV6-5	TRBJ1-2	NA	NA	CASSYSRTNYGYTF	TGTGCCAGCAGTTACTCCAGGACTAACTATGGCTACACCTTC
TRBV30	TRBJ2-2	TRBD2	few	CAWDDRRTSGYPGELFF	TGTGCCTGGGATGACAGGCGGACTAGCGGGTACCCCGGGGAGCTGTTTTTT
TRBV21-1	TRBJ2-7	NA	few	CASSKPCGLALTYEQYF	TGTGCCAGCAGCAAGCCATGCGGGCTAGCACTTACCTACGAGCAGTACTTC
TRBV30	TRBJ2-3	TRBD2	NA	CAWTTSGTTDTQYF	TGTGCCTGGACGACTAGCGGGACGACAGATACGCAGTATTTT
TRBV5-5	TRBJ2-1	TRBD2	NA	CASSWRSGLAGGLNEQFF	TGTGCCAGCAGCTGGAGATCGGGACTAGCGGGAGGTTTGAATGAGCAGTTCTTC
TRBV19	TRBJ2-7	TRBD2	NA	CASTKTSGVSYEQYF	TGTGCCAGTACCAAGACTAGCGGTGTTTCCTACGAGCAGTACTTC
TRBV4-3	TRBJ2-5	TRBD2	NA	CASSQAPWSPTSGGAGETQYF	TGCGCCAGCAGCCAAGCCCCTTGGAGTCCGACTAGCGGGGGGGCCGGAGAGACCCAGTACTTC
TRBV7-7	TRBJ2-5	NA	few	CASSFAGQETQYF	TGTGCTAGCAGCTTCGCGGGGCAAGAGACCCAGTACTTC
TRBV28	TRBJ1-2	TRBD1	NA	CASSLGDRGPYGYTF	TGTGCCAGTAGCCTGGGAGACAGGGGACCCTATGGCTACACCTTC
TRBV11-2	TRBJ2-3	NA	once	CASSLAQLADTQYF	TGTGCCAGCAGCTTAGCACAACTAGCAGATACGCAGTATTTT
TRBV18	TRBJ1-1	NA	NA	CASSPLGEVTEAFF	TGTGCCAGCTCACCACTCGGGGAAGTCACTGAAGCTTTCTTT
TRBV10-2	TRBJ2-4	NA	NA	CASTEVMDIQYF	TGCGCCAGCACCGAGGTTATGGACATTCAGTACTTC
TRBV30	TRBJ2-7	NA	NA	CAWRDTGLGEQYF	TGTGCCTGGAGAGACACAGGGCTCGGCGAGCAGTACTTC
TRBV9	TRBJ2-1	TRBD2	few	CASSVGLGASGHNEQFF	TGTGCCAGCAGCGTAGGTTTAGGGGCTAGCGGGCACAATGAGCAGTTCTTC
TRBV28	TRBJ1-3	NA	NA	CASSLHRQISGNTIYF	TGTGCCAGCAGTTTACATCGCCAGATCTCTGGAAACACCATATATTTT
TRBV13	TRBJ2-1	TRBD2	NA	CASRRAGGDNEQFF	TGTGCCAGCAGAAGAGCGGGAGGGGACAATGAGCAGTTCTTC
TRBV7-9	TRBJ1-4	TRBD1	NA	CASSPHRGQGKNEKLFF	TGTGCCAGCAGCCCACACAGGGGACAGGGGAAAAACGAAAAACTGTTTTTT
TRBV5-1	TRBJ1-6	TRBD1	NA	CASSGGQETSPLHF	TGCGCCAGCAGCGGGGGACAGGAAACTTCACCCCTCCACTTT
TRBV6-5	TRBJ1-2	TRBD1	NA	CASSYGRQTGHGYTF	TGTGCCAGCAGTTACGGTCGCCAGACAGGGCATGGCTACACCTTC
TRBV7-9	TRBJ2-7	TRBD2	NA	CSSSFLAGKDEQYF	TGTTCCAGCAGCTTTCTAGCGGGAAAAGACGAGCAGTACTTC
TRBV7-3	TRBJ2-1	TRBD1	NA	CASSPGQGPYNEQFF	TGTGCCAGCAGCCCGGGACAGGGACCTTACAATGAGCAGTTCTTC
TRBV6-4	TRBJ2-2	NA	NA	CASSAGDTGELFF	TGTGCCAGCAGTGCGGGAGACACCGGGGAGCTGTTTTTT
TRBV6-5	TRBJ1-1	NA	NA	CASSLVPGGVTEAFF	TGTGCCAGCAGTTTAGTCCCGGGGGGAGTGACTGAAGCTTTCTTT
TRBV4-2	TRBJ2-7	NA	few	CASSQDSSPDRTYEQYF	TGTGCCAGCAGCCAAGATTCGAGCCCTGACAGGACCTACGAGCAGTACTTC
TRBV6-4	TRBJ2-1	TRBD2	NA	CASSDTSGKEQFF	TGTGCCAGCAGTGACACTAGCGGGAAGGAGCAGTTCTTC
TRBV7-9	TRBJ1-6	TRBD1	NA	CSSSSWTGGDSPLHF	TGTTCCAGCAGCTCATGGACAGGGGGAGATTCACCCCTCCACTTT